This record concerns one T cell receptor beta chain sequence. What it recognizes is unknown. The data are from a study of cytomegalovirus exposure and HLA in healthy donors. Study context: The study's early data release held about 77 million unique TCRs from HLA-typed donors.

Study findings and constraints: Common viral pathogens seemed, in a later analysis, to connect with several of the most significant clusters. CMV serostatus was the sole immune exposure information available. Under in vitro conditions, a few CMV-associated chains were confirmed as specific for CMV antigens.

The PCR made use of 60 Vbeta and 13 Jbeta primers. TCRdb keeps only in-frame clones here, not all; method: immunoSEQ multiplex PCR. The sample table sets out roughly 120,000 clones. From germline, CDR1 is GTSNPN and CDR2 SVGIG (reference sequence). V was cut by 1 base and J by 0 bases, with 10 bases left in between. The CDR3 runs 14 residues. The TCR sequence derives from a young man in good health and CMV-seronegative. The chain couples TRBV30 to TRBJ2-7; D is undetermined. Source material: PBMCs. CDR3 residues: CAWSAAVSSYEQYF. The CDR3, as DNA: TGTGCCTGGAGTGCCGCGGTCAGCTCCTACGAGCAGTACTTC.